This T cell receptor (beta chain) derives from a study of blood T cell repertoires in COVID-19. The overall study: Whether acute or convalescent, the COVID-19 samples came from the United States, Italy and Spain. PBMCs, B-cell-depleted T cells, or T cells were the source of the cDNA or gDNA that made up the material.

J gave up 2 bases and V 6 bases, and 9 bases lay outside the gene matches. Germline assignment: CDR1 LNHDA and CDR2 SQIVND (reference sequence). CDR3 length equals 15 residues. This table comes from immunoSEQ multiplex PCR, and its TCRdb copy is limited to in-frame clones, with some not included. The sample records approximately 220,000 clones, about four fifths being singletons. This TCR was recovered from a woman aged 40 to 50 with acute COVID-19. The sequencing input was PBMCs or T cells enriched from blood (not recorded which). The rearrangement joins TRBV19 to TRBJ2-5; TRBD2 agrees at 7 bases. CDR3 sequence reads: CASRKRGGHQETQYF. CDR3 nucleotide sequence: TGTGCCAGTAGGAAGCGGGGCGGACATCAAGAGACCCAGTACTTC.